What follows are 18 T cell receptor beta chains derived from one specimen sequenced in a study of T cell responses to AZD1222 COVID-19 vaccine. Produced via immunoSEQ multiplex PCR; TCRdb's table is partial and in-frame only. Found here are 92,000 or so clones, 75% to 90% of them singletons; the top ten hold around 5.5%. Material: peripheral blood, obtained 28 days after the second AZD1222 dose. The receptors shown here come from an adult who received the AZD1222 COVID-19 vaccine.

V and J are TRBV12-3 or TRBV12-4 and TRBJ2-1; D not certain. The CDR3 contains 12 residues. The V end lost 4 bases, the J end lost 8 bases, and 9 bases lay between the germline ends. The CDR3 DNA reads TGTGCCAGCAGTTCCCAGTGGCATGAGCAGTTCTTC. Its translation: CASSSQWHEQFF.

A word on this clone: Other DNA sequences of this sample code for an identical CDR3. The chain has TRBV12-3 or TRBV12-4 and TRBJ1-5; no definite D call. The CDR3 loop spans 13 amino acids. Trimming removed 3 bases at V and 1 base at J, with 4 bases between. CDR3 nucleotides: TGTGCCAGCAGTTTCGGCAGCAATCAGCCCCAGCATTTT. Residues: CASSFGSNQPQHF.

CDR3 coding DNA: TGTGCCAGCAGCCAGGGGGCTATTTTAGAAGGAGCTTTCTTT. Translating gives CASSQGAILEGAFF. This chain connects TRBV7-9 to TRBJ1-1, with 8 bases lining up with TRBD1. Per germline, CDR1 SEHNR and CDR2 FQNEAQ (reference sequence). CDR3 length: 14 residues. With 5 bases clipped from V and 10 bases from J, the junction kept 12 bases outside the gene matches.

This sequence joins TRBV7-9 and TRBJ1-2, with 8 bases identical to TRBD1. CDR1 is SEHNR and CDR2 is FQNEAQ in the germline V gene (reference sequence). CDR3 length: 14 amino acids. Trimming removed 4 bases from V and 5 bases from J; junction bases left unmatched: 6. CDR3 in amino acids: CASSSGQGTYGYTF. In DNA form, the CDR3 reads TGTGCCAGCAGCTCAGGACAGGGAACTTATGGCTACACCTTC.

This chain connects TRBV7-3 to TRBJ1-6, with no clear D. Looked up from germline, CDR1 is SGHTA and CDR2 is FQGTGA. The length of the CDR3 is 18 residues. V was pared by 4 bases and J by 0 bases, with 16 bases between. This chain's CDR3 is CASSSLLVRSSYNSPLHF. The CDR3 DNA reads as TGTGCCAGCAGCTCCCTTCTTGTTCGCAGCTCCTATAATTCACCCCTCCACTTT.

CDR3 protein: CASRDSNYGYTF. The CDR3, as DNA: TGTGCCAGCAGGGACAGTAACTATGGCTACACCTTC. This sequence joins TRBV6-5 and TRBJ1-2; weak D call: TRBD1 (6 bases). The length of the CDR3 is 12 residues. In germline, CDR1 is MNHEY, CDR2 SVGAGI. The ends were cut back, 6 bases at V and 1 base at J, with 6 bases in the middle.

This chain links TRBV6-1 with TRBJ1-2, with 11 bases lining up with TRBD1. The ends lost 6 bases at V and 3 bases at J; junction bases unmatched: 6. The CDR3 runs 15 residues. Germline V gene lookup returns CDR1 MNHNS and CDR2 SASEGT. This CDR3 is CASSRTGGADYGYTF. The DNA for the CDR3 is TGTGCCAGCAGCCGGACAGGGGGCGCGGACTATGGCTACACCTTC.

This chain connects TRBV4-3 to TRBJ1-5; the D gene is possibly TRBD1 (6 bases). V was cut by 0 bases and J by 3 bases, with 12 bases left in between. The CDR3 covers 16 residues. Germline V CDR1 and CDR2: LGHNA, YSLEER. The CDR3 nucleotides read TGCGCCAGCAGCCAAGACGGGGGCAGCCTCAATCAGCCCCAGCATTTT. Amino acids: CASSQDGGSLNQPQHF.

V usage is TRBV9 and J usage is TRBJ1-5; 7 nucleotides align to TRBD1. This CDR3 has 14 amino acids. Trimming removed 3 bases from V and 0 bases from J; junction bases left unmatched: 0. CDR1 and CDR2 (germline): SGDLS, YYNGEE. The DNA for the CDR3 is TGTGCCAGCAGCGACAGGGGTAGCAATCAGCCCCAGCATTTT. It specifies CASSDRGSNQPQHF.

The rearrangement uses TRBV12-3 or TRBV12-4 and TRBJ2-2; no definite D call. This CDR3 contains 11 residues. Trimming removed 3 bases from V and 6 bases from J, with 2 bases in between. The CDR3 here is CASSFAGELFF. CDR3 coding DNA: TGTGCCAGCAGTTTTGCCGGGGAGCTGTTTTTT.

This clone was seen only once. The chain has TRBV28 and TRBJ1-2; the D gene is possibly TRBD1 (5 bases). V was shortened by 6 bases and J by 4 bases, with 9 bases between the two germline ends. Per germline, CDR1 MDHEN and CDR2 SYDVKM. The CDR3 consists of 12 residues. The CDR3 is CASRQAIYGYTF. The CDR3 coding sequence is TGTGCCAGCAGACAGGCCATCTATGGCTACACCTTC.

The chain couples TRBV5-5 to TRBJ1-6; D is uncertain. The ends were cut back, 5 bases at V and 0 bases at J, with 9 bases in the middle. This CDR3 contains 15 residues. CDR1 is SGHKS, CDR2 YYEKEE, per germline (reference sequence). The CDR3 loop is CASRWQSSYNSPLHF. The DNA of the CDR3 is TGTGCCAGCAGGTGGCAGAGCTCCTATAATTCACCCCTCCACTTT.

The chain is built from TRBV7-9 and TRBJ1-2, with 8 bases matching TRBD1. The CDR3 is made up of 15 amino acids. Germline CDR1 reads SEHNR; CDR2 reads FQNEAQ (reference sequence). V gave up 2 bases and J gave up 6 bases; unmatched junction bases: 8. The CDR3 spells CASSLRAGGEDGYTF. The CDR3 nucleotides are TGTGCCAGCAGCTTAAGGGCAGGGGGCGAGGATGGCTACACCTTC. The whole variable domain, filled in from reference TRBV7-9 and TRBJ1-2, reads DTGVSQNPRHKITKRGQNVTFRCDPISEHNRLYWYRQTLGQGPEFLTYFQNEAQLEKSRLLSDRFSAERPKGSFSTLEIQRTEQGDSAMYLCASSLRAGGEDGYTFGSGTRLTVV.

The rearrangement links TRBV7-6 to TRBJ1-1, with D hard to call. V was shortened by 3 bases and J by 1 base, with 6 bases between the two germline ends. Germline V gene sequence: CDR1 SGHVS, CDR2 FNYEAQ. The CDR3 length is 13 residues. The chain's CDR3 is CASSLERNTEAFF. CDR3 DNA: TGTGCCAGCAGCTTGGAGAGGAACACTGAAGCTTTCTTT.

The chain combines TRBV27 with TRBJ1-4; D unclear. V lost 8 bases and J lost 3, with 1 base in between. The CDR3 has 10 residues. The germline V gene has CDR1 MNHEY and CDR2 SMNVEV (reference sequence). The CDR3 DNA sequence: TGTGCCAGCCCTAATGAAAAACTGTTTTTT. Amino acids: CASPNEKLFF.

The chain recombines TRBV13 with TRBJ1-1; 7 nucleotides match TRBD1. CDR1 and CDR2 from the germline V gene are PRHDT and FYEKMQ (reference sequence). Trimming at V came to 4 bases and at J to 1 base, leaving 6 bases not matched to a gene. The CDR3 covers 15 residues. In nucleotides, the CDR3 is TGTGCCAGCAGCTCGGACAGGCAGGGGAACACTGAAGCTTTCTTT. Its protein is CASSSDRQGNTEAFF.

This chain connects TRBV12-3 or TRBV12-4 to TRBJ2-2; no clear D gene. The ends were cut back, 3 bases at V and 6 bases at J, with 8 bases in the middle. The CDR3 length is 13 residues. The CDR3 sequence is CASSLDGPGELFF. CDR3 nucleotide sequence: TGTGCCAGCAGTTTGGACGGACCCGGGGAGCTGTTTTTT.

The rearrangement joins TRBV10-1 to TRBJ2-1; 9 nucleotides align to TRBD1. The CDR3 loop spans 15 amino acids. Germline CDR1 and CDR2: WNHNN and SYGVQD (reference sequence). V trimming: 9 bases; J trimming: 5 bases; junction bases outside the gene matches: 11. DNA for the CDR3: TGCGCCAGACAACCCGGGACAGGGTGGAACAATGAGCAGTTCTTC. It specifies CARQPGTGWNNEQFF.